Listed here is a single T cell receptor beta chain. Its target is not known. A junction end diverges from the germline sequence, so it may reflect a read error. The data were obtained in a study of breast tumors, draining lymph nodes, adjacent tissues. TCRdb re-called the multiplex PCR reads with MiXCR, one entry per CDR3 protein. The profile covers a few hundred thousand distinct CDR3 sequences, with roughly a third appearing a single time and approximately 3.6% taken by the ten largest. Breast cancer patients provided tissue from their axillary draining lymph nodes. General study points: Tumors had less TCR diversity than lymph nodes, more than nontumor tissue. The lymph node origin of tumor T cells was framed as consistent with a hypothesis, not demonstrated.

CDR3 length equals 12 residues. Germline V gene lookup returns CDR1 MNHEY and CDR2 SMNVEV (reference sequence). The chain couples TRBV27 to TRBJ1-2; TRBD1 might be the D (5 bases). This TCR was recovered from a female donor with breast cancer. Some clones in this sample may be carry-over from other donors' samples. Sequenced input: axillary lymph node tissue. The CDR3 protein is CASSVSGFGYTF. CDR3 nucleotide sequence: TGTGCCAGCAGTGTATCAGGGTTTGGCTACACCTTC.